The rows below give T cell receptor beta chains drawn from one sample of a study of blood T cells in healthy people across ages. MiXCR, run by TCRdb on the 5' RACE reads, gives a single entry per CDR3 protein. Of 750,000 or so distinct CDR3 sequences listed, 20% to 30% were seen once; the top ten hold 9.4%. This sample was shared with a second study, whose subject was T cells of mothers and their children.

The sequencing input was blood. These receptors came from a boy younger than 18 in good health. Both conserved end residues are part of each CDR3. Fields, in order: J gene, V gene, clone size, D gene, CDR3 DNA, CDR3 protein. D genes are given only for firm matches. A row's size may be missing; if present it is once, few, many or a size class.

J gene: TRBJ2-7; V gene: TRBV29-1; clone size: few; D gene: TRBD1; CDR3 DNA: TGCAGCGTGACAGGGGGATTGTCCTACGAGCAGTACTTC; CDR3 protein: CSVTGGLSYEQYF
J gene: TRBJ2-7; V gene: TRBV7-2; clone size: few; D gene: TRBD2; CDR3 DNA: TGTGCCAGCAGCTTAGGGGCTAGCGGTCGTCTCGAGCAGTACTTC; CDR3 protein: CASSLGASGRLEQYF
J gene: TRBJ2-1; V gene: TRBV7-8; clone size: -; D gene: -; CDR3 DNA: TGTGCCAGCAGCTTTGAGGCGGCTCGGGAGAACAATGAGCAGTTCTTC; CDR3 protein: CASSFEAARENNEQFF
J gene: TRBJ1-4; V gene: TRBV27; clone size: few; D gene: -; CDR3 DNA: TGTGCCAGCAGTCTCAATTCAGGAGAAAAACTGTTTTTT; CDR3 protein: CASSLNSGEKLFF
J gene: TRBJ2-5; V gene: TRBV28; clone size: -; D gene: -; CDR3 DNA: TGTGCCAGCAGTACCCACTGGGAGATTCCGGGTCAGGCCCAAGAGACCCAGTACTTC; CDR3 protein: CASSTHWEIPGQAQETQYF
J gene: TRBJ2-7; V gene: TRBV7-7; clone size: -; D gene: TRBD2; CDR3 DNA: TGTGCTAGCAGCCCGGGACTAGCGGGAGGTTCCGAGCAGTACTTC; CDR3 protein: CASSPGLAGGSEQYF
J gene: TRBJ2-4; V gene: TRBV19; clone size: -; D gene: -; CDR3 DNA: TGTGCCAGTAGCCGACAGGCGGGGAGGATTCAGTACTTC; CDR3 protein: CASSRQAGRIQYF
J gene: TRBJ2-7; V gene: TRBV7-9; clone size: -; D gene: TRBD1; CDR3 DNA: TGTGCCAGCAGCCTCCAGACAGGGGCGCACTACGAGCAGTACTTC; CDR3 protein: CASSLQTGAHYEQYF
J gene: TRBJ2-1; V gene: TRBV4-3; clone size: -; D gene: -; CDR3 DNA: TGCGCCAGCAGCCAGGATAAACAGAGCTCCTACAATGAGCAGTTCTTC; CDR3 protein: CASSQDKQSSYNEQFF
J gene: TRBJ1-4; V gene: TRBV27; clone size: -; D gene: -; CDR3 DNA: TGTGCCAGCAGTTTAGGCGGGGGCCGTAATGAAAAACTGTTTTTT; CDR3 protein: CASSLGGGRNEKLFF
J gene: TRBJ1-4; V gene: TRBV5-1; clone size: -; D gene: -; CDR3 DNA: TGCGCCAGCAGCTTGGCGGATCGTCTCGATGAAAAACTGTTTTTT; CDR3 protein: CASSLADRLDEKLFF
J gene: TRBJ2-2; V gene: TRBV5-1; clone size: -; D gene: TRBD2; CDR3 DNA: TGCGCCAGCAGCTTGGCCGGTACTAGCGGGGGCCTTGAGGACGGGGAGCTGTTTTTT; CDR3 protein: CASSLAGTSGGLEDGELFF
J gene: TRBJ1-5; V gene: TRBV27; clone size: -; D gene: -; CDR3 DNA: TGTGCCAGCAAGGTAGGGGGCAATCAGCCCCAGCATTTT; CDR3 protein: CASKVGGNQPQHF
J gene: TRBJ2-7; V gene: TRBV20-1; clone size: -; D gene: TRBD2; CDR3 DNA: TGCAGTGCCAAAGGAGGAGCGGGGCCCTACGAGCAGTACTTC; CDR3 protein: CSAKGGAGPYEQYF
J gene: TRBJ1-1; V gene: TRBV20-1; clone size: -; D gene: -; CDR3 DNA: TGCAGTGCTAGAGATCGCAGGGAACCGACCACTGAAGCTTTCTTT; CDR3 protein: CSARDRREPTTEAFF
J gene: TRBJ2-1; V gene: TRBV29-1; clone size: few; D gene: -; CDR3 DNA: TGCAGCGTTGGGGACCAGTTCAACGTTCAGTTCTTC; CDR3 protein: CSVGDQFNVQFF
J gene: TRBJ1-5; V gene: TRBV12-3/TRBV12-4; clone size: -; D gene: -; CDR3 DNA: TGTGCCAGCAGGCGGGGACCTAGCAATCAGCCCCAGCATTTT; CDR3 protein: CASRRGPSNQPQHF
J gene: TRBJ2-2; V gene: TRBV10-3; clone size: many; D gene: TRBD1; CDR3 DNA: TGTGCCATCAGCGGACAGGTCGCCGGGGAGCTGTTTTTT; CDR3 protein: CAISGQVAGELFF
J gene: TRBJ1-6; V gene: TRBV6-5; clone size: few; D gene: -; CDR3 DNA: TGTGCCAGCAGTTACTCCGTGTCCAAGTATAATTCACCCCTCCACTTT; CDR3 protein: CASSYSVSKYNSPLHF
J gene: TRBJ2-1; V gene: TRBV28; clone size: few; D gene: TRBD2; CDR3 DNA: TGTGCCAGCAGTTTGCTAGCGGGAGGCATAGTTGAGCAGTTCTTC; CDR3 protein: CASSLLAGGIVEQFF
J gene: TRBJ1-6; V gene: TRBV4-1; clone size: -; D gene: TRBD1; CDR3 DNA: TGCGCCAGCAGCCCTCACTCGTCGGGACAGGGAAGGCCCCTCCACTTT; CDR3 protein: CASSPHSSGQGRPLHF
J gene: TRBJ2-3; V gene: TRBV24-1; clone size: few; D gene: TRBD1; CDR3 DNA: TGTGCCACCAGTGATTTGGGGGACAGGGGGCGGAGCGGCACAGATACGCAGTATTTT; CDR3 protein: CATSDLGDRGRSGTDTQYF
J gene: TRBJ1-2; V gene: TRBV7-9; clone size: -; D gene: -; CDR3 DNA: TGTGCCGCGGAGGGCTACACCTTC; CDR3 protein: CAAEGYTF
J gene: TRBJ2-1; V gene: TRBV5-1; clone size: -; D gene: -; CDR3 DNA: TGCGCCAGCAGCTTGGTGGTTGGTTACAATGAGCAGTTCTTC; CDR3 protein: CASSLVVGYNEQFF
J gene: TRBJ2-2; V gene: TRBV9; clone size: -; D gene: TRBD1; CDR3 DNA: TGTGCCAGCAGCGTAGACGACAGGGCTGGCGGGGAGCTGTTTTTT; CDR3 protein: CASSVDDRAGGELFF
J gene: TRBJ1-1; V gene: TRBV7-9; clone size: -; D gene: TRBD1; CDR3 DNA: TGTGCCAGCAGCCCCAAGGGGGGGACAGGGTGGACTGAAGCTTTCTTT; CDR3 protein: CASSPKGGTGWTEAFF